This is a list of T cell receptor beta chains from one sample in a study of T cell repertoires in cytomegalovirus infection. Which antigens these TCRs recognize remains unknown. TCRdb re-derived calls from the reads in MiXCR, one entry per CDR3 protein. The top ten clones hold around 77% of a sample with about 52,000 distinct CDR3 sequences, about 18% of them seen once. Source: CD8+ T cells from cultured PBMCs, taken from culture after CMV antigen stimulation. The receptors come from a human donor in good health (CMV status not recorded). Some clones in this sample may be carry-over from other donors' samples. Each CDR3 is given without its conserved first and last residue. Fields, in order: D gene, J gene, V gene, CDR3 protein. D genes are given only for firm matches.

TRBD1 | TRBJ1-4 | TRBV12-3/TRBV12-4 | ASSWTGVGDNEKLF
NA | TRBJ1-1 | TRBV5-8 | ASSPAGGTEAF
NA | TRBJ2-7 | TRBV7-8 | ASSPEGLFWAYEQY
TRBD1 | TRBJ1-1 | TRBV11-3 | ASSLGTGAATEAF
NA | TRBJ1-4 | TRBV7-7 | ASSPLGSGEKLF
NA | TRBJ1-2 | TRBV4-3 | ASSPNRIWAGYGYT
NA | TRBJ1-2 | TRBV14 | ASSPLGGFRGYT
NA | TRBJ1-1 | TRBV6-6 | ASAVGTEAF
NA | TRBJ1-2 | TRBV20-1 | SARKPGTNYGYT
TRBD1 | TRBJ1-1 | TRBV7-6 | ASSLYQGARTEAF
NA | TRBJ2-7 | TRBV4-3 | ASSQEVDSHYEQY
NA | TRBJ1-2 | TRBV6-5 | ASCSRTNYGYT
TRBD1 | TRBJ1-4 | TRBV27 | ASSAGTDYNEKLF
NA | TRBJ2-7 | TRBV19 | ASSERDTSSYEQY
TRBD2 | TRBJ2-2 | TRBV7-7 | ASSLRGSGGATGELF